This TCR beta chain was identified in a study of T cell repertoires in ileal Crohn's disease. About the research overall: All patients had surgery for stricturing (about 60%) or penetrating (about 40%) disease. Study conclusions and caveats: All patients with clonality above 26.8% had endoscopic recurrence.

Sample time point: inflamed ileum from the surgical specimen. The data were produced by immunoSEQ multiplex PCR, yet TCRdb's version contains in-frame clones alone and is incomplete. Altogether approximately 11,000 clones are present, about nine tenths being singletons, with the ten largest covering 8% to 9.5%. Comments on this clone: What it binds is not known.

The CDR3 consists of 16 residues. V gave up 0 bases and J gave up 1 base, with 13 bases separating them. Per the germline V gene, CDR1 is SGHRS and CDR2 is YFSETQ. This rearrangement joins TRBV5-1 to TRBJ1-1; the D is unclear. Sequenced: ileal tissue. The TCR comes from an adult with Crohn's disease. The CDR3 region has the DNA TGCGCCAGCAGCTTGGTCCGGAAAGACCCGAACACTGAAGCTTTCTTT. Translating it yields CASSLVRKDPNTEAFF.